The rows below give T cell receptor beta chains drawn from one sample of a study of Graves' ophthalmopathy and Graves' hyperthyroidism. TCRdb re-called the multiplex PCR reads through MiXCR, storing one row per CDR3 protein. The sample has 200,000 to 250,000 distinct CDR3 sequences, 25% to 30% seen once; the top ten hold around 9.8%. The specimen sequenced was peripheral blood. These TCRs come from a man between 50 and 59 years old with Graves' ophthalmopathy. Each CDR3 is given with its conserved first and last residue. Each record gives: D gene, clone size, V gene, J gene, CDR3 protein, CDR3 DNA. A D gene is named only where the DNA matches it firmly. Clone size, where shown, is once, few, many, or a class for clones that have expanded.

>TRBD1|many|TRBV12-3/TRBV12-4|TRBJ1-1
CASSFTGAEAFF
TGTGCCAGCAGTTTCACAGGGGCTGAAGCTTTCTTT
>.|many|TRBV5-1|TRBJ2-2
CASSIGGKASGELFF
TGCGCCAGCAGCATCGGAGGGAAGGCATCCGGGGAGCTGTTTTTT
>.|many|TRBV28|TRBJ1-2
CASSSGQGSAYGYTF
TGTGCCAGCAGTTCTGGGCAGGGAAGTGCCTATGGCTACACCTTC
>.|many|TRBV7-2|TRBJ2-7
CASSPPFYEQYF
TGTGCCAGCAGCCCCCCCTTCTACGAGCAGTACTTC
>TRBD2|.|TRBV19|TRBJ2-7
CASTPSGVYEQYF
TGTGCCAGTACCCCTAGCGGGGTCTACGAGCAGTACTTC
>TRBD1|.|TRBV6-5|TRBJ1-5
CASSYQGVQPQHF
TGTGCCAGCAGTTACCAGGGGGTGCAGCCCCAGCATTTT
>.|many|TRBV5-1|TRBJ2-2
CASSFPPAAPRGKNTGELFF
TGCGCCAGCAGCTTTCCACCGGCGGCACCACGGGGCAAGAACACCGGGGAGCTGTTTTTT
>.|.|TRBV12-3/TRBV12-4|TRBJ1-6
CASSTVGSLGNSPLHF
TGTGCCAGCAGTACCGTCGGCAGCTTGGGAAATTCACCCCTCCACTTT
>.|many|TRBV28|TRBJ1-1
CASSFAHFTEAFF
TGTGCCAGCAGTTTTGCCCATTTCACTGAAGCTTTCTTT
>.|many|TRBV12-5|TRBJ2-2
CGGNTGELFF
TGCGGGGGTAACACCGGGGAGCTGTTTTTT
>TRBD2|.|TRBV7-3|TRBJ2-7
CASSIKFGLAGTSSYEQYF
TGTGCCAGCAGCATAAAGTTCGGGCTAGCGGGCACGAGCTCCTACGAGCAGTACTTC
>TRBD2|.|TRBV24-1|TRBJ2-5
CATSAQPGTRNGLAGQETQYF
TGTGCCACCAGTGCTCAACCCGGGACACGAAACGGACTAGCGGGGCAAGAGACCCAGTACTTC
>.|many|TRBV6-1|TRBJ1-3
CASSGGSGSGDTIYF
TGTGCCAGCAGCGGAGGATCGGGCTCTGGAGACACCATATATTTT
>.|many|TRBV5-1|TRBJ1-5
CASSEGLTGGQPQHF
TGCGCCAGCAGCGAAGGGCTCACTGGGGGTCAGCCCCAGCATTTT
>.|many|TRBV5-1|TRBJ1-6
CASSLKGRGGNSPLHF
TGCGCCAGCAGCTTGAAAGGGCGCGGTGGTAATTCACCCCTCCACTTT
>.|.|TRBV6-5|TRBJ2-5
CASSSYSGETQYF
TGTGCCAGCAGTTCATACAGCGGAGAGACCCAGTACTTC
>.|many|TRBV12-3/TRBV12-4|TRBJ2-5
CASSPYSETQYF
TGTGCCAGCAGTCCCTACTCAGAGACCCAGTACTTC
>TRBD1|many|TRBV12-3/TRBV12-4|TRBJ1-1
CASSGTGVYPEAFF
TGTGCCAGCAGCGGGACAGGGGTATACCCTGAAGCTTTCTTT
>TRBD2|many|TRBV20-1|TRBJ2-5
CSARDRRLAGYQETQYF
TGCAGTGCTAGAGATCGTCGGCTAGCGGGTTACCAAGAGACCCAGTACTTC
>.|many|TRBV7-3|TRBJ1-6
CASSPTGGYNSPLHF
TGTGCCAGCAGCCCTACGGGGGGATATAATTCACCCCTCCACTTT
>.|once|TRBV15|TRBJ2-5
CATSRESRSEEYF
TGTGCCACCAGCAGAGAATCGAGGAGCGAGGAGTACTTC
>.|many|TRBV27|TRBJ1-1
CASSLRRQKNTEAFF
TGTGCCAGCAGTTTAAGGAGACAAAAAAACACTGAAGCTTTCTTT
>.|many|TRBV12-3/TRBV12-4|TRBJ1-2
CASSSSRDGHYGYTF
TGTGCCAGCAGTTCGTCCCGGGACGGACACTATGGCTACACCTTC
>.|many|TRBV30|TRBJ2-7
CAWQGFYEQYF
TGTGCCTGGCAGGGGTTCTACGAGCAGTACTTC
>.|.|TRBV11-2|TRBJ1-2
CASSAGPRRSGYTF
TGTGCCAGCAGCGCCGGGCCCAGACGGAGTGGCTACACCTTC
>.|many|TRBV27|TRBJ2-7
CASSPFGQTNYEQYF
TGTGCCAGCAGTCCCTTCGGGCAGACCAACTACGAGCAGTACTTC
>TRBD2|many|TRBV11-2|TRBJ2-7
CASSPRTSGSSAEQYF
TGTGCCAGCAGCCCTCGGACTAGCGGGAGTTCGGCTGAGCAGTACTTC
>.|many|TRBV30|TRBJ1-1
CAWSKGGRTEAFF
TGTGCCTGGAGTAAAGGGGGGCGCACTGAAGCTTTCTTT
>TRBD2|.|TRBV6-2/TRBV6-3|TRBJ2-7
CASSYSTGLAHYEQYF
TGTGCCAGCAGTTACTCGACGGGACTAGCTCACTACGAGCAGTACTTC
>.|.|TRBV28|TRBJ2-7
CASRSFSYEQYF
TGTGCCTCCCGGTCCTTCTCCTACGAGCAGTACTTC
>.|.|TRBV6-1|TRBJ1-2
CASTPGTLLYGYTF
TGTGCCAGTACCCCCGGGACCCTCCTATATGGCTACACCTTC
>TRBD2|many|TRBV11-2|TRBJ2-7
CASSMSGNSYEQYF
TGTGCCAGCAGCATGAGCGGGAACTCCTACGAGCAGTACTTC
>TRBD2|many|TRBV20-1|TRBJ2-5
CSAQGLAGETQYF
TGCAGTGCCCAGGGACTAGCGGGAGAGACCCAGTACTTC
>TRBD2|many|TRBV27|TRBJ2-7
CASSREGSYEQYF
TGTGCCAGCAGTCGGGAGGGCTCCTACGAGCAGTACTTC
>TRBD2|many|TRBV20-1|TRBJ2-7
CSASFGTSAYEQYF
TGCAGTGCTAGCTTTGGGACTAGCGCCTACGAGCAGTACTTC
>.|.|TRBV12-5|TRBJ2-7
CASGWAPHRPAEQYF
TGTGCTAGTGGTTGGGCCCCTCACCGCCCTGCCGAGCAGTACTTC
>TRBD1|.|TRBV6-2/TRBV6-3|TRBJ2-2
CASKNRGSTGELFF
TGTGCCAGCAAAAACAGGGGTAGCACCGGGGAGCTGTTTTTT
>.|many|TRBV10-1|TRBJ2-5
CASRLLGQEETQYF
TGCGCCAGCCGGCTACTAGGACAAGAAGAGACCCAGTACTTC
>.|many|TRBV4-3|TRBJ1-2
CASSQAGGDGYTF
TGCGCCAGCAGCCAAGCGGGAGGGGATGGCTACACCTTC
>TRBD1|many|TRBV6-5|TRBJ2-3
CASSSRGPRDTQYF
TGTGCCAGCAGTTCTAGGGGGCCCCGAGATACGCAGTATTTT
>.|many|TRBV27|TRBJ2-3
CASSPDASATSTDTQYF
TGTGCCAGCAGTCCCGATGCTTCAGCGACTAGCACAGATACGCAGTATTTT
>TRBD2|many|TRBV20-1|TRBJ2-5
CSARGPLANQETQYF
TGCAGTGCTAGGGGCCCACTAGCGAATCAAGAGACCCAGTACTTC
>TRBD1|few|TRBV6-2/TRBV6-3|TRBJ1-1
CASSPQGANTEAFF
TGTGCCAGCAGTCCCCAGGGGGCCAACACTGAAGCTTTCTTT
>TRBD1|many|TRBV6-1|TRBJ2-2
CASRQGYGELFF
TGTGCCAGCAGACAGGGGTACGGGGAGCTGTTTTTT
>.|.|TRBV2|TRBJ1-6
CASSGTGSLHF
TGTGCCAGCAGTGGGACGGGATCCCTCCACTTT
>TRBD1|once|TRBV10-3|TRBJ1-2
CAIFSGTGVYGYTF
TGTGCCATCTTCTCCGGGACAGGGGTCTATGGCTACACCTTC
>.|many|TRBV29-1|TRBJ2-5
CSVTPAGAGKETQYF
TGCAGCGTTACCCCCGCCGGCGCGGGTAAGGAGACCCAGTACTTC
>.|many|TRBV29-1|TRBJ1-1
CSGTDSHTEAFF
TGCAGCGGGACAGACTCCCACACTGAAGCTTTCTTT
>TRBD1|.|TRBV24-1|TRBJ2-2
CATSERTGNTGELFF
TGTGCCACCAGTGAGAGGACAGGGAACACCGGGGAGCTGTTTTTT
>.|.|TRBV12-3/TRBV12-4|TRBJ1-5
CASSKVGVAQPQHF
TGTGCCAGCTCTAAGGTGGGGGTGGCTCAGCCCCAGCATTTT
>.|many|TRBV14|TRBJ2-7
CASSLGGGFYEQYF
TGTGCCAGCAGCCTAGGGGGAGGTTTCTACGAGCAGTACTTC
>.|.|TRBV28|TRBJ2-2
CASSLGAGVNTGELFF
TGTGCCAGCAGTTTAGGGGCAGGAGTAAACACCGGGGAGCTGTTTTTT
>.|many|TRBV28|TRBJ2-5
CASSFETGGEETQYF
TGTGCCAGCAGTTTCGAAACAGGGGGGGAAGAGACCCAGTACTTC
>TRBD1|many|TRBV29-1|TRBJ2-5
CSAPGTAQWETQYF
TGCAGCGCGCCTGGGACAGCCCAATGGGAGACCCAGTACTTC
>.|many|TRBV19|TRBJ2-4
CASSYAGGEDIQYF
TGTGCCAGTAGCTATGCTGGAGGGGAGGACATTCAGTACTTC
>TRBD1|many|TRBV10-2|TRBJ1-6
CASRGQGYSPLHF
TGCGCCAGCAGGGGACAGGGGTATTCACCCCTCCACTTT
>.|many|TRBV11-1|TRBJ1-1
CASSFTTDTARMNTEAFF
TGTGCCAGCAGCTTTACCACGGATACGGCGCGGATGAACACTGAAGCTTTCTTT
>TRBD1|many|TRBV19|TRBJ2-2
CASTTGTGVSGELFF
TGTGCCAGTACCACCGGGACAGGGGTCAGCGGGGAGCTGTTTTTT
>TRBD2|many|TRBV5-1|TRBJ2-7
CASSPRTSGSIPYEQYF
TGCGCCAGCAGCCCCCGGACTAGCGGGAGTATACCCTACGAGCAGTACTTC